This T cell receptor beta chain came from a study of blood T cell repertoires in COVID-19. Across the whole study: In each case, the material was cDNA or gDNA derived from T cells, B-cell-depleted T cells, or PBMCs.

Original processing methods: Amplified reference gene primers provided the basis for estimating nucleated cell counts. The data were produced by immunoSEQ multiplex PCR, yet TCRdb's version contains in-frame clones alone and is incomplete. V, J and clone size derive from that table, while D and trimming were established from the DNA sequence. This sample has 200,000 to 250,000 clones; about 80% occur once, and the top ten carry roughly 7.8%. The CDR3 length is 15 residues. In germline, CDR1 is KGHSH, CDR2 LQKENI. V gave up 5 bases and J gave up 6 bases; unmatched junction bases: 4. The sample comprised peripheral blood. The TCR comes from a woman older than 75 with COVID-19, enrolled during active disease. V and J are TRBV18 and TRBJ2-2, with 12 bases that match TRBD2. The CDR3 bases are TGTGCCAGCTCATTGACTAGCGGGAGTTCCGGGGAGCTGTTTTTT. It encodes CASSLTSGSSGELFF.